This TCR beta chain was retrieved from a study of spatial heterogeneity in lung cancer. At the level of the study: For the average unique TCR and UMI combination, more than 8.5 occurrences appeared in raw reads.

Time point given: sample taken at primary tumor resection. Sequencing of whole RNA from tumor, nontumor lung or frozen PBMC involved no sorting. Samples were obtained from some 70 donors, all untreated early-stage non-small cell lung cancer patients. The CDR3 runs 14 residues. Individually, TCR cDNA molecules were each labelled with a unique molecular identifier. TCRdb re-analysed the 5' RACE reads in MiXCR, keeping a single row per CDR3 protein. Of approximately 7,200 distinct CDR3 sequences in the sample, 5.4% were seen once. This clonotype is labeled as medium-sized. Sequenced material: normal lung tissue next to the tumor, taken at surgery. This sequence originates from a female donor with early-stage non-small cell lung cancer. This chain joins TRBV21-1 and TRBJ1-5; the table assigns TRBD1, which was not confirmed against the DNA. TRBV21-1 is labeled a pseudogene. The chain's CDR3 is CASRCRGIGQPQHF. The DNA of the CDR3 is TGTGCCAGCCGGTGCCGGGGGATAGGGCAGCCCCAGCATTTT.